This T cell receptor beta chain was profiled in a study of cytomegalovirus exposure and HLA in healthy donors. General study results and limits: The authors excluded some V segments, including TRBV6-2 and TRBV6-3, as indistinguishable. Accurate HLA-A and HLA-B prediction from TCR beta sequences was reported for most subjects. TCR beta chains associated with HLA were, in a later analysis, more clonally expanded than equally common others.

This clone was counted once. Its antigen is undetermined. The primer mix had 60 Vbeta and 13 Jbeta primers. Original processing notes: In a later analysis, the count reached 80 million or so unique TCR beta chains, with 10 million to 14 million shared. Generated by immunoSEQ multiplex PCR, the TCRdb table keeps only in-frame clones and is missing some. V and J calls and clone size are copied from that table; D and trimming were computed from the DNA. Of some 160,000 clones in the sample, 60% to 85% are singletons; the top ten hold around 6%. The germline CDR1 and CDR2 sequences are MGHRA and YSYEKL. V lost 3 bases and J lost 2, with 8 bases in between. The CDR3 runs 15 residues.

This clonotype was obtained from a man aged 35 to 55 in good health and CMV-seronegative. The rearrangement links TRBV4-1 to TRBJ1-6; D perhaps matches TRBD1 (5 bases). The material sequenced was PBMCs. CDR3 amino acids: CASSQDNAYNSPLHF. CDR3 bases: TGCGCCAGCAGCCAGGACAATGCCTATAATTCACCCCTCCACTTT.